This note documents a single TCR beta chain sequence. The antigen is unknown. TCRdb's table, derived via immunoSEQ multiplex PCR, lists solely in-frame clones and lacks some. The sample lists about 330,000 clones, 90% seen once, with about 5% in the top ten. The data were obtained in a study of Ad26.COV2.S vaccination and SARS-CoV-2 variants. Whole-study context: Donor was in the COV1001 Ad26.COV2.S trial arm. Each vaccinee took Ad26.COV2.S intramuscularly, once or twice 56 days apart.

Germline-derived CDR1 and CDR2 are SGHNT and YYREEE (reference sequence). Trimming removed 5 bases from V and 5 bases from J, with 22 bases in between. This CDR3 spans 16 amino acids. Study results and limitations: Substantial breadth was reported for post-vaccination spike-specific CD8+ and CD4+ T cells.

Treatment meaning: some 20 received Ad26.COV2.S at low or high dose, single or two shots; 5 received placebo; per-sample allocation not given. Specimens were obtained on day 63 following the first vaccine or placebo injection. This rearrangement joins TRBV5-4 to TRBJ1-1, with D possibly being TRBD1 (5 bases). The starting material was peripheral blood, obtained in a trial of Ad26.COV2.S vaccine versus placebo. The TCR sequence derives from a person between 18 and 65 years old who received the Ad26.COV2.S COVID-19 vaccine or a placebo. The CDR3 DNA sequence: TGTGCCAGCAGTGAGGGGACGGCAACTGGAGGGACTGAAGCTTTCTTT. Amino acids: CASSEGTATGGTEAFF. Together with reference TRBV5-4 and TRBJ1-1, the CDR3 gives the full variable domain: ETGVTQSPTHLIKTRGQQVTLRCSSQSGHNTVSWYQQALGQGPQFIFQYYREEENGRGNFPPRFSGLQFPNYSSELNVNALELDDSALYLCASSEGTATGGTEAFFGQGTRLTVV.